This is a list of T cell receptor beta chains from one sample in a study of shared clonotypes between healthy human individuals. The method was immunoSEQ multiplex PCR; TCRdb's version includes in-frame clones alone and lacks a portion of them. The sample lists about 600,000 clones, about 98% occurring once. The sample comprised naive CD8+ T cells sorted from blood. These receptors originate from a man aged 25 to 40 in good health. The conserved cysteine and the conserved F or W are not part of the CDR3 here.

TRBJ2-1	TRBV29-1	SVEPVGLAEDNEQF
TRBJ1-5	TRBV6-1	ASSEAGGPYDSQPQH
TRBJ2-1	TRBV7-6	ASSLGSESSYNEQF
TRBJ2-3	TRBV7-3	ASSQGLTDTQY
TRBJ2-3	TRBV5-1	ASSSEKVRDTQY
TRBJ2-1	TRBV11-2	ASSFSLGRNNEQF
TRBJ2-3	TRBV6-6	ASSYDTSTDTQY
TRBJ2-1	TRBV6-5	ASSYGPSGSNEQF
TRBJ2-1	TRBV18	ASSPRTGGASGGDEQF
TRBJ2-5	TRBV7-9	ASSLLGTQETQY
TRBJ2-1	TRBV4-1	ASVKAGGPYNEQF
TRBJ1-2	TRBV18	ASSPTGGFYGYT
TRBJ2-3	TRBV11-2	ASSLDPRGRAEDTQY
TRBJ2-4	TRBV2	ASSGMAVDIQY
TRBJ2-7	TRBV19	ASSITGTGYEQY
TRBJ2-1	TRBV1	TRGFSCPKFGTKQF
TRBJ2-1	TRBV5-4	AVGDYYNEQF
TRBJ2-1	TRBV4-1	ASSQDFPKSNEQF
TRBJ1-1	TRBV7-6	ASSSVPGQGANTEAF
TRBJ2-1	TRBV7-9	ASSLFWQGGRGANEQF
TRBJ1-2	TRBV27	ASSTVDRALANYGYT
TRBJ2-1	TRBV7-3	ASSFSLAGDEQF
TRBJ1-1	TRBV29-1	SVEAGGRSTEAF
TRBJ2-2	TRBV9	ASLDENTGELF
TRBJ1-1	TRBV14	ASSLEAGTEAF